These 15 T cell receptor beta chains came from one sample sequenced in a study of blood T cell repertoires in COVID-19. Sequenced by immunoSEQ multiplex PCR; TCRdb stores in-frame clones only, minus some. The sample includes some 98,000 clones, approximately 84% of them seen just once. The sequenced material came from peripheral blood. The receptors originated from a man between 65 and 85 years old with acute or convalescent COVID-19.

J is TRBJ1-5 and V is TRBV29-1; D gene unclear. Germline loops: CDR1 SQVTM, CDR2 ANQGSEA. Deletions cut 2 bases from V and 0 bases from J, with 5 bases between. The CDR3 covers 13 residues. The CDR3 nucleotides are TGCAGCGTTGAAACAGATAGCAATCAGCCCCAGCATTTT. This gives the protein CSVETDSNQPQHF.

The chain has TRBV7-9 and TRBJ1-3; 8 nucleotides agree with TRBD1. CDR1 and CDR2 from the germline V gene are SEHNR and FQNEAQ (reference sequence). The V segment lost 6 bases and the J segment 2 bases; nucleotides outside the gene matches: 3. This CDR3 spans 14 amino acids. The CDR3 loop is CASSRQGTGNTIYF. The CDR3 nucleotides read TGTGCCAGCAGTCGACAGGGGACTGGAAACACCATATATTTT.

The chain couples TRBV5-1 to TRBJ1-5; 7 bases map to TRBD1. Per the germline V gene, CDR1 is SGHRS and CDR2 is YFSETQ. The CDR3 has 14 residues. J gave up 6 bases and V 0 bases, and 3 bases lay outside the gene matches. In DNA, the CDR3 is TGCGCCAGCAGCTTGGAGACAGGGACTCAGCCCCAGCATTTT. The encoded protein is CASSLETGTQPQHF. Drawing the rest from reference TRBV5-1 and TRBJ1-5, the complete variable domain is KAGVTQTPRYLIKTRGQQVTLSCSPISGHRSVSWYQQTPGQGLQFLFEYFSETQRNKGNFPGRFSGRQFSNSRSEMNVSTLELGDSALYLCASSLETGTQPQHFGDGTRLSIL.

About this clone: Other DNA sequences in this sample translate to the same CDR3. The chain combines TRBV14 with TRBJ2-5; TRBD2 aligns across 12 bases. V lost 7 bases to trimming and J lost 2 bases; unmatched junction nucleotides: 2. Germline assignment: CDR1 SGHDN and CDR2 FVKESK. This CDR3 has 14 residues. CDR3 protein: CASKGLAGQETQYF. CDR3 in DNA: TGTGCCAGCAAGGGACTAGCGGGTCAAGAGACCCAGTACTTC.

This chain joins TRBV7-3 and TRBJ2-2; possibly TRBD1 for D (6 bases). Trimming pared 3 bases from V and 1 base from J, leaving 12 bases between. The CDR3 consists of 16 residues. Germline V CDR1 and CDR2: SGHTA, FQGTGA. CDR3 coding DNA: TGTGCCAGCAGCTTCGGAACAGGGAAGAACACCGGGGAGCTGTTTTTT. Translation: CASSFGTGKNTGELFF.

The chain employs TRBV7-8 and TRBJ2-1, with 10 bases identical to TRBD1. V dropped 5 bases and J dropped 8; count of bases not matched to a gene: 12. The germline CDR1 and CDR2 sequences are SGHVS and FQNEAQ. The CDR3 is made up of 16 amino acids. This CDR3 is CASSARQGANIDEQFF. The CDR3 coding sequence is TGTGCCAGCAGCGCGCGACAGGGGGCTAATATTGATGAGCAGTTCTTC.

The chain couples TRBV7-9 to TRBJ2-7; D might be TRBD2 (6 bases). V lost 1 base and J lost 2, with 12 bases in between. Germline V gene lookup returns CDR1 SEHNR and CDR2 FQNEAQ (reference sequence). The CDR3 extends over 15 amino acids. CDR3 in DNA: TGTGCCAGCAGCTTAGTCGCGGGAAGCACCTACGAGCAGTACTTC. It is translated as CASSLVAGSTYEQYF.

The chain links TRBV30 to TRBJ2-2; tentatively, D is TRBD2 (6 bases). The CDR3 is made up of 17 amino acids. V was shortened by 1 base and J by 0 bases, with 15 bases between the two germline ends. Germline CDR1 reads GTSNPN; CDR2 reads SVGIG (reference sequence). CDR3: CAWSAKRVMANTGELFF. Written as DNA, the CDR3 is TGTGCCTGGAGTGCGAAGCGGGTTATGGCGAACACCGGGGAGCTGTTTTTT.

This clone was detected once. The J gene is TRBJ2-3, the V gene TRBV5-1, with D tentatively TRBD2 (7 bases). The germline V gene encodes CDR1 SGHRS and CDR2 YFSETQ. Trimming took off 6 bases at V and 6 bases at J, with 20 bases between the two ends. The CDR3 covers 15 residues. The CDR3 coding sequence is TGCGCCAGCACCCGTTTAGGGGGGGAGTGGGATACGCAGTATTTT. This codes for CASTRLGGEWDTQYF.

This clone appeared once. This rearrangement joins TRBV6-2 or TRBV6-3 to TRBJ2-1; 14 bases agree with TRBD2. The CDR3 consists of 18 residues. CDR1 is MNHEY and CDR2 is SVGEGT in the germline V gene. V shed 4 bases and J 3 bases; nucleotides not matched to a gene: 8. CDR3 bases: TGTGCCAGCAGTTCTGGGACTAGCGGGAGCAGGGTCTACAATGAGCAGTTCTTC. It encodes CASSSGTSGSRVYNEQFF.

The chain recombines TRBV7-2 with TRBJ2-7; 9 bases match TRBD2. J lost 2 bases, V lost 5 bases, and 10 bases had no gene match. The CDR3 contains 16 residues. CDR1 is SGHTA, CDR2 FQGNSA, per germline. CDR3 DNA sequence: TGTGCCAGCAGCCAAAGCTACGTAGCGGGAGCCTACGAGCAGTACTTC. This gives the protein CASSQSYVAGAYEQYF.

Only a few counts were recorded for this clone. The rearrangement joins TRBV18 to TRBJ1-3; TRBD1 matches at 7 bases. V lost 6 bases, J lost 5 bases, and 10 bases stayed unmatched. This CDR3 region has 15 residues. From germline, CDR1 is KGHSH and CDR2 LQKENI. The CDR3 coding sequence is TGTGCCAGCTCCCCCGAGTCGGGACAGAGAAACACCATATATTTT. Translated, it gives CASSPESGQRNTIYF. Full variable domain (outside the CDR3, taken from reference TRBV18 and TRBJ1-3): NAGVMQNPRHLVRRRGQEARLRCSPMKGHSHVYWYRQLPEEGLKFMVYLQKENIIDESGMPKERFSAEFPKEGPSILRIQQVVRGDSAAYFCASSPESGQRNTIYFGEGSWLTVV.

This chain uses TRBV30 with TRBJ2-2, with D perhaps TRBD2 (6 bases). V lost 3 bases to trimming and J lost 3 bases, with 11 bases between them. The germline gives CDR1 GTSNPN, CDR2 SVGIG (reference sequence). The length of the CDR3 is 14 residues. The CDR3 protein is CAWSREWDTGELFF. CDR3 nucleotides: TGTGCCTGGAGCCGGGAGTGGGACACCGGGGAGCTGTTTTTT.

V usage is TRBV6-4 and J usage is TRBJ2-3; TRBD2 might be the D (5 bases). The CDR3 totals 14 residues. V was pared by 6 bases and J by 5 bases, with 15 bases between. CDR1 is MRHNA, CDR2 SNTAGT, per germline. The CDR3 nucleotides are TGTGCCAGCAGCTCACCCCAAGAGGGAGATACGCAGTATTTT. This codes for CASSSPQEGDTQYF.

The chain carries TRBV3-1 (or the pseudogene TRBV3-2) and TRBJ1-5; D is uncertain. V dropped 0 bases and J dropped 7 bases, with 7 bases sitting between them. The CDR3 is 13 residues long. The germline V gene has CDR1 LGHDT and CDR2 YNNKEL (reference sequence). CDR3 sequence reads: CASSQEQRQPQHF. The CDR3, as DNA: TGTGCCAGCAGCCAAGAACAAAGACAGCCCCAGCATTTT.